The rows below give T cell receptor beta chains drawn from one sample of a study of T-cell memory formation after mild COVID-19. Via MiXCR, TCRdb re-called the 5' RACE reads, giving one row per CDR3 protein. The data contain 360,000 or so distinct CDR3 sequences, approximately 29% of them singletons. The sequencing sample was made of PBMCs or a T cell subset sorted from them (not recorded which). These receptors were obtained from an adult woman who had mild COVID-19 (a few samples of this study predate the infection). Cell type and time point are not known. Each CDR3 is given with its conserved first and last residue. Each record gives: clone size, J gene, V gene, D gene, CDR3 protein, CDR3 DNA. D genes are given only for firm matches. The listing skips clone size in some rows; elsewhere it reads once, few, many or a size class.

size: -
J: TRBJ2-4
V: TRBV21-1
D: -
CDR3: CASSSLTGGRVAKNIQYF
DNA: TGTGCCAGCAGCAGCCTGACAGGGGGCAGAGTAGCCAAAAACATTCAGTACTTC

size: -
J: TRBJ2-2
V: TRBV20-1
D: -
CDR3: CSAEDWTNTGELFF
DNA: TGCAGTGCTGAGGACTGGACGAACACCGGGGAGCTGTTTTTT

size: -
J: TRBJ2-5
V: TRBV29-1
D: TRBD1
CDR3: CSGSQQGMGETQYF
DNA: TGCAGCGGGTCTCAACAGGGGATGGGAGAGACCCAGTACTTC

size: -
J: TRBJ2-3
V: TRBV13
D: -
CDR3: CASSPSGSGTDTQYF
DNA: TGTGCCAGCAGTCCTTCAGGGAGTGGCACAGATACGCAGTATTTT

size: few
J: TRBJ2-1
V: TRBV12-3/TRBV12-4
D: -
CDR3: CASSLALAGLVDEQFF
DNA: TGTGCCAGCAGTTTAGCGCTAGCAGGGCTCGTTGATGAGCAGTTCTTC

size: few
J: TRBJ1-1
V: TRBV30
D: -
CDR3: CAWSVTALSGEAFF
DNA: TGTGCCTGGAGTGTAACGGCACTCTCGGGTGAAGCTTTCTTT

size: -
J: TRBJ2-7
V: TRBV27
D: -
CDR3: CATSPSPGPSYEQYF
DNA: TGTGCCACCTCCCCATCCCCCGGGCCTTCCTACGAGCAGTACTTC

size: many
J: TRBJ2-5
V: TRBV5-5
D: TRBD2
CDR3: CASSWTSGPTQETQYF
DNA: TGTGCCAGCAGCTGGACTAGCGGGCCCACCCAAGAGACCCAGTACTTC

size: many
J: TRBJ1-1
V: TRBV5-1
D: -
CDR3: CASSLRENTEAFF
DNA: TGCGCCAGCAGCTTGAGGGAGAACACTGAAGCTTTCTTT

size: -
J: TRBJ1-6
V: TRBV4-1
D: TRBD1
CDR3: CASSQTGGNSPLHF
DNA: TGCGCCAGCAGCCAAACAGGGGGTAATTCACCCCTCCACTTT

size: -
J: TRBJ1-4
V: TRBV4-1
D: -
CDR3: CASSQVVNPANEKLFF
DNA: TGCGCCAGCAGCCAAGTGGTGAATCCAGCTAATGAAAAACTGTTTTTT

size: -
J: TRBJ2-7
V: TRBV25-1
D: TRBD1
CDR3: CASGTGWYEQYF
DNA: TGTGCCAGCGGGACAGGGTGGTACGAGCAGTACTTC

size: -
J: TRBJ1-1
V: TRBV6-5
D: TRBD1
CDR3: CASSYSPPGQGFEAFF
DNA: TGTGCCAGCAGTTACTCGCCACCGGGACAGGGTTTTGAAGCTTTCTTT